This T cell receptor beta chain was retrieved from a study of vaccination and CD4 T cells after COVID-19. On this clonotype: Its antigen is not identified.

Treatment in this sample: roughly 10-day PBMC culture with coronavirus spike peptide pools or control peptides (ViraFEST assay). With peptide pools, ViraFEST first expanded antigen-specific T cells and afterwards sequenced their TCRs. Days 3 and 7 were when half the medium was replaced with fresh IL-2 medium. The CDR3 contains 15 residues. V dropped 5 bases and J dropped 4 bases, with 14 bases sitting between them. Germline lookup yields CDR1 SGHVS and CDR2 FNYEAQ. Study outcomes and limitations: Convalescent patients were relatively few, and early post-infection timepoints were missing. In convalescent patients, a median around 87% of post-vaccine SARS-CoV-2-reactive clones appeared only after vaccination.

Oncomine TCR Beta short-read sequencing was applied to DNA from cultured CD4+ T cells. From the PCR reads, TCRdb called clonotypes with MiXCR, one entry per CDR3 protein. The data contain more than 15,000 distinct CDR3 sequences, 40% of them singletons. This chain connects TRBV7-6 to TRBJ2-2; maybe TRBD2 (6 bases). The receptor's source is a human donor who had recovered from COVID-19. The sample here was CD4+ T cells from blood, cultured in vitro, taken after SARS-CoV-2 vaccination. The CDR3 DNA reads TGTGCCAGCAGCCCCCCGGAGGGCCGCACCGGGGAGCTGTTTTTT. Translated: CASSPPEGRTGELFF. Complete variable domain (other parts from reference TRBV7-6 and TRBJ2-2): GAGVSQSPRYKVTKRGQDVALRCDPISGHVSLYWYRQALGQGPEFLTYFNYEAQQDKSGLPNDRFSAERPEGSISTLTIQRTEQRDSAMYRCASSPPEGRTGELFFGEGSRLTVL.